This entry is about one T cell receptor (beta chain). Its antigen has not been determined. Nothing much larger sits one base from this clone, and base qualities are not available. Using the immunoSEQ assay, TCRB CDR3 regions were amplified from roughly 1.9 micrograms of genomic DNA, or from all available DNA when less than that was on hand. The multiplex PCR employed 60 forward primers targeting TCR V beta segments and 13 reverse primers targeting J beta segments. To estimate the number of reads per starting template, synthetic control templates were added to each sample at limiting dilution. The Illumina HiSeq System generated sequencing reads of 87 bp. On the authors' methods: PCR and sequencing errors were removed by a nearest neighbor algorithm that merged closely related sequences. TCR overlap was defined as the percentage of unique tumor TCR beta sequences that were also found in the peripheral blood of the same patient. This immuneACCESS table, as held by TCRdb, lists in-frame sequences with V and J called but not all clones. Of the missing ones, under half trace to an unresolved V gene in checked studies; the others have no known cause. Clonal size and the V and J genes are those of that table, whereas D and trimming came from the DNA. The sample table contains some 100,000 clones; only one count was recorded for about 80% of them. The biggest ten clones account for less than 7% of the sample.

The record originates from a study of glioma-infiltrating T cells after dendritic cell vaccination (dated by TCRdb to the mid-2010s). Study-wide context: Of the approximately 15 glioblastoma patients in the cohort, all drawn from Phase I and II dendritic cell vaccination trials, 9 were newly diagnosed and 6 had recurrent disease. The vaccine was prepared from monocyte-derived dendritic cells that were cultured for around 7 days with IL-4 and GM-CSF and then pulsed overnight with autologous tumor lysate. Each patient was given three intradermal dendritic cell vaccine injections, spaced two weeks apart, in the arm below the axilla. Between the early 2000s and the early 2010s, the patients were given dendritic cell vaccination pulsed with autologous tumor lysate. Tumor-infiltrating lymphocyte content was quantified and tumor and blood repertoires were compared in dendritic cell-vaccinated glioblastoma patients by deep sequencing of TCR beta CDR3 regions. Survival after dendritic cell vaccination was correlated with TCR sequencing metrics such as TIL content and the overlap between tumor and blood repertoires.

CDR1 MNHEY and CDR2 SVGAGI are derived from the germline V gene. The CDR3 contains 15 residues, cysteine and phenylalanine counted. Only CDR3 DNA is held: 45 bases, read in frame from base 1. V drops 4 bases and J drops 8 bases, leaving 20 bases in between. Patients were selected on the basis of adequate residual fresh-frozen tumor tissue and more than two years of available survival data. Although molecular status otherwise differed among the glioblastoma patients, no patient had an isocitrate dehydrogenase mutation. PBMC were collected before vaccination, two weeks after the third vaccination, and at tumor progression when it occurred. Genomic DNA was extracted with the Qiagen DNeasy Blood extraction Kit. Paper-wide results and their limitations: The three-group TCR overlap response model was described as speculative and requiring prospective validation. After dendritic cell vaccination, a higher estimated pretreatment TIL content predicted longer time to progression and longer overall survival. No direct relationship between TCR clonality and survival was found, suggesting a diverse polyclonal response may matter. The cohort was small and heterogeneous, few patients had complete blood and tumor sets, and even fewer had initial-recurrent tumor pairs.

The rearrangement joined TRBV6-5 to TRBJ1-2, and TRBD1 may be the D gene, going by 5 matching bases. The clonotype originates from a human donor with glioblastoma. Sequencing used blood, obtained before dendritic cell vaccination. The nucleotides are TGTGCCAGCAGTTCACCCGCGGGGGGTCTCATCGGCTACACCTTC. The translation is CASSSPAGGLIGYTF.